In this sample, the clone carrying this T cell receptor (beta chain) turned up a few times. Its antigen remains unidentified. The data derive from a study of identical twins. Findings and caveats of the study: Out-of-frame sharing of TCR alpha in monozygotic twins was underestimated by models. Cross-sectional statistics underpinned the conclusions; the same donors were not followed.

The CDR3 totals 17 residues. The germline V gene has CDR1 MNHEY and CDR2 SVGEGT. V shed 6 bases, J shed 0 bases, and the junction held 10 bases outside the gene matches. Unique molecular identifiers were present on the cDNA, and a universal primer site came from template switching. TCRdb analysed the 5' RACE reads with MiXCR anew, one entry per CDR3 protein. The table lists 690,000 or so distinct CDR3 sequences, more than 6.5% of them singletons. Every sampled donor was Caucasian and healthy. The data also belong to a second study, concerning yellow fever vaccine responses in identical twins.

The TCR originated in a woman younger than 35 in good health. The V call is TRBV6-2 or TRBV6-3, the J call TRBJ2-2; the match to TRBD1 covers 7 bases. Sequences were obtained from PBMCs. Here the CDR3 DNA reads TGTGCCAGCAGCTACCCCTCCGACAGGGCGAACACCGGGGAGCTGTTTTTT. Its translation is CASSYPSDRANTGELFF.